This entry describes one TCR beta chain. The V segment lost 8 bases and the J segment 5 bases; nucleotides outside the gene matches: 7. CDR1 and CDR2 (germline): SQVTM, ANQGSEA. The CDR3 length is 12 residues. The data originate from a study of T cell changes during pregnancy in multiple sclerosis. Libraries were prepared by immunoSEQ multiplex PCR; TCRdb keeps only in-frame clonotypes and omits some of them. Of around 100,000 clones detected, about 94% appear once; the ten largest clones hold about 0.9%. This TCR derives from a female donor with multiple sclerosis, enrolled in a pregnancy study. The source material was peripheral blood, sampled before pregnancy. The J gene is TRBJ2-3, the V gene TRBV29-1; 7 nucleotides match TRBD2. CDR3 sequence reads: CSIREGGDTQYF. CDR3 in DNA: TGCAGCATTAGGGAGGGTGGAGATACGCAGTATTTT.